This T cell receptor (beta chain) was sequenced in a study of shared clonotypes between healthy human individuals (dated by TCRdb to 2018 to 2020). With respect to the entire study: The cohort included three men and a couple of women between 18 and 49 years of age. Per donor, three plates each were used for CD4 naive and CD4 memory, two for CD8 naive, and one for CD8 memory. To increase sequencing depth and limit assay-specific biases, different laboratories used diverse techniques to prepare libraries and sequence TCR repertoires. Leukapheresis yielded between about 0.94 and 8.9 billion PBMCs per donor. To estimate repertoire size and how much clonotype sharing occurs between individuals, the study deeply sequenced the blood TCR repertoires of 4 to 6 healthy adults. The paper as a whole reports these results and caveats: Only blood was sampled, and tissue TCR repertoires likely differ from those in blood. Pairwise subsampling indicated that sequencing depth was expected to affect the degree of clonotype sharing among donors. Even with the large sequencing depth, rarefaction of the sorted-subset datasets indicated that sequencing was incomplete. Naive subsets generally had larger estimated clonotype richness than memory subsets did. Compared with non-shared clonotypes, the clonotypes found in all four sorted-subset donors had higher generation probabilities. Across a handful of donors, roughly 5.1% of naive CD4, approximately 4% of naive CD8, 2% to 2.5% of memory CD4, and approximately 0.4% of memory CD8 clonotypes were shared. The genetic and exposure-history diversity represented was limited by the small number of donors.

The donors were healthy, HIV-negative adults who had no recently reported acute infections or vaccinations. All donors were Caucasian adults living in Nashville, Tennessee, USA. Magnetic negative selection was used to enrich CD4+ T cells, after which naive cells were positively selected on CD45RA and the negative fraction became the memory subset. Blood was collected by leukapheresis, and PBMCs were isolated by Ficoll-Histopaque density gradient centrifugation and then cryopreserved in liquid nitrogen vapor phase. Analytical flow cytometry was used to check the purity and quantity of every magnetically sorted T cell population. Genomic DNA was isolated from each sorted fraction and quantified by UV absorbance on a Nanodrop 2000c. As regards this clone: There is no known antigen for this receptor. It has no much larger one-base neighbor in the sample; base qualities were not kept.

The CDR3 goes from the cysteine to the phenylalanine over 16 residues. The only DNA kept is the CDR3, 48 bases in frame from the first base. V and J are trimmed by 0 bases and 2 bases, and the gene matches miss 5 bases of the junction. The germline V gene (reference sequence) yields LNHNV for CDR1 and YYDKDF for CDR2. Using the deep immunoSEQ assay, TCR CDR3 regions were amplified from genomic DNA by multiplex PCR. For each cell subset, the extracted genomic DNA was distributed evenly across all wells of several immunoSEQ 96-well plates, and each plate served as one replicate. For sorted subsets, around 200 ng genomic DNA, equal to tens of thousands of T cell genomes, was loaded into each replicate PCR. Purified libraries were quantified with a Qubit 3.0 fluorometer, sized on a Bioanalyzer 2100, and re-quantified with the KAPA Library Quantification kit. Each immunoSEQ 96-well plate was sequenced on its own single-read 150-cycle Illumina NextSeq 550 flow cell. The original methods were these. Because the immunoSEQ output held only junctional sequences and lacked quality scores, the filtering could not match the filtering applied to full-length reads. To assign V/J genes and CDR3, sequences were annotated against IMGT germline references using PyIR, a Python wrapper for IgBLAST v1.9. Reads were removed for weak V/J assignments (E-value above 1e-6), missing CDR3, stop codons, out-of-frame junctions, or ambiguous translated residues. V3J clonotypes were defined as sequences sharing an identical inferred V gene, J gene, and CDR3 amino acid sequence. To compute the percentage overlap between repertoires, the number of shared unique clonotypes was divided by the size of the smaller repertoire. Repertoire richness was assessed with RTK rarefaction, the Chao1 estimator, and Recon v2.1 estimates of unobserved clonotypes. Generation probabilities were computed with OLGA for all TCRbeta clonotypes obtained by the gDNA method from several donors. TCRdb limited this immuneACCESS table to in-frame rearrangements with V and J called. A share of clones is missing; checked studies link under half to unresolved V genes, and the rest is unexplained. V and J calls and clone size are those listed in that table; D and trimming were worked out from the DNA. In all, the sample holds 300,000 to 400,000 clones, and approximately 79% of those were seen once. The ten top clones hold 10% of the sample.

The sequencing sample was made of memory CD4+ T cells sorted from blood. What this sample's cell subset or site label stands for: CD45RA-negative fraction. Recombination connected TRBV15 to TRBJ2-7; the central 9 bases match TRBD2. The clonotype comes from a man aged 25 to 45 in good health. The base sequence is TGTGCCACCAGCAGAGAGCTCGCGGGAGGGGCCTACGAGCAGTACTTC. Its product reads: CATSRELAGGAYEQYF.